This entry describes one T cell receptor (beta chain). Germline CDR1 is LNHDA and CDR2 is SQIVND (reference sequence). CDR3 length: 11 amino acids. V was pared by 3 bases and J by 10 bases, with 6 bases between. This sample is drawn from a study of shared clonotypes between healthy human individuals. This table comes from immunoSEQ multiplex PCR, and its TCRdb copy is limited to in-frame clones, with some not included. Among under 1,900,000 clones listed, roughly 98.5% were seen once. The chain combines TRBV19 with TRBJ1-4; no clear D. Sequencing input: naive CD4+ T cells sorted from blood. Documented subset: CD45RA+ positively selected. The receptor's source is a young man in good health. The CDR3 spells CASSMGGKLFF. CDR3 DNA: TGTGCCAGTAGTATGGGAGGAAAACTGTTTTTT. Full variable domain (remainder filled in from reference TRBV19 and TRBJ1-4): DGGITQSPKYLFRKEGQNVTLSCEQNLNHDAMYWYRQDPGQGLRLIYYSQIVNDFQKGDIAEGYSVSREKKESFPLTVTSAQKNPTAFYLCASSMGGKLFFGSGTQLSVL.